This T cell receptor beta chain is from a study of blood T cell repertoires in COVID-19. TCRdb keeps only in-frame clones here, not all; method: immunoSEQ multiplex PCR. Among approximately 150,000 clones, around 80% were seen once, and the ten largest hold 15% to 20%. Trimming cost V 5 bases and J 4 bases, with 11 bases left between them. The V gene's germline CDR1 is SGHVS and CDR2 FQNEAQ. The CDR3 extends over 13 amino acids. Sequencing was done on a sample of PBMCs or T cells enriched from blood (not recorded which). The J gene is TRBJ1-1, the V gene TRBV7-8; tentative D call: TRBD1 (5 bases). This receptor was obtained from a woman in her seventies in a cohort exposed to, infected with or recovered from COVID-19 (not recorded which). CDR3 sequence: CASSQMGGTEAFF. DNA of the CDR3: TGTGCCAGCAGCCAAATGGGGGGCACTGAAGCTTTCTTT. Looking up the rest from reference TRBV7-8 and TRBJ1-1 gives the full variable domain: GAGVSQSPRYKVAKRGQDVALRCDPISGHVSLFWYQQALGQGPEFLTYFQNEAQLDKSGLPSDRFFAERPEGSVSTLKIQRTQQEDSAVYLCASSQMGGTEAFFGQGTRLTVV.